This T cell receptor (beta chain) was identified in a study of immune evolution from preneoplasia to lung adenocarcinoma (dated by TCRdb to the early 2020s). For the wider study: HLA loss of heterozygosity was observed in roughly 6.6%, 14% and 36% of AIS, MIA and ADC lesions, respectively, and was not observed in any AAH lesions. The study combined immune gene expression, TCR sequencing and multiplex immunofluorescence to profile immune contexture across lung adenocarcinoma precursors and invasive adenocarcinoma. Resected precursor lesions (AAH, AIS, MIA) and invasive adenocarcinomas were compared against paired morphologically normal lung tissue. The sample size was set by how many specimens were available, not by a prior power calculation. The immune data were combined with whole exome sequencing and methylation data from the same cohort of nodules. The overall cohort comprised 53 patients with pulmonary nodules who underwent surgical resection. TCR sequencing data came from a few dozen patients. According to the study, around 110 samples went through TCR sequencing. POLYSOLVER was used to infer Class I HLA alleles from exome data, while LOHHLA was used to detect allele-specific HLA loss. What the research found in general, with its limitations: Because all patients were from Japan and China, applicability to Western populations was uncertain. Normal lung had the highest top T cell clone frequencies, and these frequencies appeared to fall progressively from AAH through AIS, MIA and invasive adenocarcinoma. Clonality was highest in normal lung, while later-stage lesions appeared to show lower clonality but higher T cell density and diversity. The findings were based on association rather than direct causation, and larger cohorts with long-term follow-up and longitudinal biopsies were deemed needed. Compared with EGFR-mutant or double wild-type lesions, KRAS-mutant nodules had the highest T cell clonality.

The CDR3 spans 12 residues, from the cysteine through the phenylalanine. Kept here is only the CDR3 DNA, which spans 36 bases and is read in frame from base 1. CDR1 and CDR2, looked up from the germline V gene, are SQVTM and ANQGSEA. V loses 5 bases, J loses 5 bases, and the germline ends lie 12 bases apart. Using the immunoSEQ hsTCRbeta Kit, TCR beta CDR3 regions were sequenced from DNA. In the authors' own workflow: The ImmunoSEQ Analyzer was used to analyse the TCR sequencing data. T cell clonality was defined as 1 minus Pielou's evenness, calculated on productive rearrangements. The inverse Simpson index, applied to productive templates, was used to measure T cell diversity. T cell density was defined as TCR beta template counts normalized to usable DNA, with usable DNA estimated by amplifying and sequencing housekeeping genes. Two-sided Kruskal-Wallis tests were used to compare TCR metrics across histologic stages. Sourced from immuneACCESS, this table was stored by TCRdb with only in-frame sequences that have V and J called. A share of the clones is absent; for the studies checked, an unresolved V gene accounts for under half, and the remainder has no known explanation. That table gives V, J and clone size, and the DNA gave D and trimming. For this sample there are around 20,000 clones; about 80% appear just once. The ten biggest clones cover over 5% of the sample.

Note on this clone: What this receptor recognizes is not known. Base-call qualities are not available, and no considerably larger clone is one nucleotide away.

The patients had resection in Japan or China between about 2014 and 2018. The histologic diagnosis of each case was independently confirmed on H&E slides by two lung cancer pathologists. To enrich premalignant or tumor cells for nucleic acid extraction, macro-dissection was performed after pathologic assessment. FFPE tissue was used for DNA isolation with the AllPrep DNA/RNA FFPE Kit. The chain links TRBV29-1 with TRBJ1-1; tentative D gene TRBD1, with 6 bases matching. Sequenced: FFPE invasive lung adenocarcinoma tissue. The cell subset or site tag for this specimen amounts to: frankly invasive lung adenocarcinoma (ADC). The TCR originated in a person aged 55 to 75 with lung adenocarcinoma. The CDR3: CSVQTGWTEAFF. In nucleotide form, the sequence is TGCAGCGTTCAAACAGGGTGGACTGAAGCTTTCTTT.